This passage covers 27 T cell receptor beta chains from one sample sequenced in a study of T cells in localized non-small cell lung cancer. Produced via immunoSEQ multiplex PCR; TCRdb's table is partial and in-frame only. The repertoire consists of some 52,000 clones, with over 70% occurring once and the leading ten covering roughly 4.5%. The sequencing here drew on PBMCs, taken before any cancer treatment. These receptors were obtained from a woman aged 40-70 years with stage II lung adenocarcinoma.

CDR3 nucleotide sequence: TGTGCCAGCAGAGGGGGGCGGGCAGATACGCAGTATTTT. Encoded protein: CASRGGRADTQYF. The chain links TRBV27 to TRBJ2-3; D is tentatively TRBD1 or TRBD2 (6 bases each). The CDR3 covers 13 residues. In germline, CDR1 is MNHEY, CDR2 SMNVEV (reference sequence). Trimming removed 6 bases at V and 4 bases at J, with 11 bases between.

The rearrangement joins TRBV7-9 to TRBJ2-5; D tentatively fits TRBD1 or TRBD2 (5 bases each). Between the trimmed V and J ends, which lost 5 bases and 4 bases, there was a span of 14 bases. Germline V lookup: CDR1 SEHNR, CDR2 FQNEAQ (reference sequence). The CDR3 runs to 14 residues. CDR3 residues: CASSVRDLIETQYF. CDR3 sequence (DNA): TGTGCCAGCAGCGTCCGGGACCTCATAGAGACCCAGTACTTC.

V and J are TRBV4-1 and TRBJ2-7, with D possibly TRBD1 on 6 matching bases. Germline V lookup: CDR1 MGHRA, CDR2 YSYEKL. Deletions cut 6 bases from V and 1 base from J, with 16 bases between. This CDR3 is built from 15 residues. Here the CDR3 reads CASSLSGTSSYEQYF. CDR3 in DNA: TGCGCCAGCAGTCTCTCCGGGACATCTTCCTACGAGCAGTACTTC.

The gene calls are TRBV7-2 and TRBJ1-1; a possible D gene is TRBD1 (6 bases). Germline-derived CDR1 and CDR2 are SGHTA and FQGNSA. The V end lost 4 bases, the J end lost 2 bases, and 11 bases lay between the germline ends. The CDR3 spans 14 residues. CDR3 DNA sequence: TGTGCCAGCAGCTCCCGGACAGATAACACTGAAGCTTTCTTT. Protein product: CASSSRTDNTEAFF. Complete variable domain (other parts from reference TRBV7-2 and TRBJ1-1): GAGVSQSPSNKVTEKGKDVELRCDPISGHTALYWYRQSLGQGLEFLIYFQGNSAPDKSGLPSDRFSAERTGGSVSTLTIQRTQQEDSAVYLCASSSRTDNTEAFFGQGTRLTVV.

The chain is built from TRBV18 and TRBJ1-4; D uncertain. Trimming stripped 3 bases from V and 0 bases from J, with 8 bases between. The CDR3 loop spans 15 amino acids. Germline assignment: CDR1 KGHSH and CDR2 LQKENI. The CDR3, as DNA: TGTGCCAGCTCACCCTACACGGCAACTAATGAAAAACTGTTTTTT. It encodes CASSPYTATNEKLFF.

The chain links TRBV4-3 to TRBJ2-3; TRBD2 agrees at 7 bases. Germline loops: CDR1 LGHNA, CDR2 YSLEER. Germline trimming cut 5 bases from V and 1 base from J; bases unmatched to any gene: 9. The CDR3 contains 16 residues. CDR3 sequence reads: CASSKNGLGRTDTQYF. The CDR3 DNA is TGCGCCAGCAGCAAAAATGGACTAGGCCGCACAGATACGCAGTATTTT.

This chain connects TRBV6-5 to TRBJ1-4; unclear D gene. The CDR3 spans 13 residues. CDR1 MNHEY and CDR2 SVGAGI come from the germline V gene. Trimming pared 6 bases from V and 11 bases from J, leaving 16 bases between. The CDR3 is CASSPNGPEKLFF. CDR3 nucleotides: TGTGCCAGCAGCCCAAACGGCCCCGAGAAACTGTTTTTT.

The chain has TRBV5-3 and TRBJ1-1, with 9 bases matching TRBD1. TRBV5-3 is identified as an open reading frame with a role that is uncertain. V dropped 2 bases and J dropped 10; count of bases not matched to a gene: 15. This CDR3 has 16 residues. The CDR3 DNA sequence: TGTGCCAGAAGCTTCGCACGGACAGGGGAAGTTTCGGGAGCTTTCTTT. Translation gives CARSFARTGEVSGAFF.

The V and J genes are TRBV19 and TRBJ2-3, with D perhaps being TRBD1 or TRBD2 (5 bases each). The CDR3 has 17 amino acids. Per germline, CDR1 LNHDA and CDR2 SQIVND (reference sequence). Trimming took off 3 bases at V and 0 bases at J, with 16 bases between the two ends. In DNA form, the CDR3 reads TGTGCCAGTAGTATTCCCGAGGGGATTTGGAGCACAGATACGCAGTATTTT. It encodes CASSIPEGIWSTDTQYF.

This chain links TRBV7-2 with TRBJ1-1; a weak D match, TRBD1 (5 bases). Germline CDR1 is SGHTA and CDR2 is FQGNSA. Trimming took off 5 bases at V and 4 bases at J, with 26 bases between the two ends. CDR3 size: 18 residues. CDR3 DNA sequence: TGTGCCAGCAGCCGGGCCCTCCGGTCAGGCGGGGGGTTCACTGAAGCTTTCTTT. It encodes CASSRALRSGGGFTEAFF. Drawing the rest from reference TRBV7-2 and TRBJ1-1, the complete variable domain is GAGVSQSPSNKVTEKGKDVELRCDPISGHTALYWYRQSLGQGLEFLIYFQGNSAPDKSGLPSDRFSAERTGGSVSTLTIQRTQQEDSAVYLCASSRALRSGGGFTEAFFGQGTRLTVV.

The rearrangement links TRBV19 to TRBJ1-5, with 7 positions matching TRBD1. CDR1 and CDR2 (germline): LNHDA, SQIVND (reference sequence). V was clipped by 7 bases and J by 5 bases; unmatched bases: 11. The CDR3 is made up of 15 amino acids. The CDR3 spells CASTVGTASDQPQHF. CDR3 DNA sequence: TGTGCCAGTACCGTTGGGACAGCCTCGGATCAGCCCCAGCATTTT.

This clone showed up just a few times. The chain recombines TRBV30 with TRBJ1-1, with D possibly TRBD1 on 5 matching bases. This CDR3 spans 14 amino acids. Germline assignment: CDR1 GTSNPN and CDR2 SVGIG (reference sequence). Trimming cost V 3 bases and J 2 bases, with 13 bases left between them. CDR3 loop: CAWRRGWVNTEAFF. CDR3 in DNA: TGTGCCTGGAGGAGGGGATGGGTAAACACTGAAGCTTTCTTT.

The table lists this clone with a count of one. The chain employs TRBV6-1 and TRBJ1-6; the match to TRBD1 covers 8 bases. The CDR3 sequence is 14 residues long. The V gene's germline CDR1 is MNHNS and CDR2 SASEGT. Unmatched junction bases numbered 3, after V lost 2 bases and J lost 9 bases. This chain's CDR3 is CASSEPGTGSPLHF. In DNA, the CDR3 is TGTGCCAGCAGTGAACCGGGGACAGGTTCACCCCTCCACTTT.

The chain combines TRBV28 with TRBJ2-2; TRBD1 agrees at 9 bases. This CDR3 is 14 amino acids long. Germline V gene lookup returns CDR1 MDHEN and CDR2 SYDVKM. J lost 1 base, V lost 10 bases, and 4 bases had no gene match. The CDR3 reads CAIQTGGNTGELFF. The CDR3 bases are TGTGCCATCCAGACAGGGGGGAACACCGGGGAGCTGTTTTTT.

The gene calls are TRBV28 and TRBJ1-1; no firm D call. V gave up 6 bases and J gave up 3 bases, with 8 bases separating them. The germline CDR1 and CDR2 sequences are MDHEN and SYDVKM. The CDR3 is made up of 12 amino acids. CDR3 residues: CASRTLDTEAFF. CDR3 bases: TGTGCCAGCAGGACCTTAGACACTGAAGCTTTCTTT.

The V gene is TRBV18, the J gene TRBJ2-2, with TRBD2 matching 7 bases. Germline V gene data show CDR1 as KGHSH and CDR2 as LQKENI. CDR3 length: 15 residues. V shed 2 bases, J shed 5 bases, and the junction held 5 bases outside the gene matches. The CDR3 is CASSPMTSRTGELFF. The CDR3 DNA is TGTGCCAGCTCACCAATGACTAGCAGAACCGGGGAGCTGTTTTTT.

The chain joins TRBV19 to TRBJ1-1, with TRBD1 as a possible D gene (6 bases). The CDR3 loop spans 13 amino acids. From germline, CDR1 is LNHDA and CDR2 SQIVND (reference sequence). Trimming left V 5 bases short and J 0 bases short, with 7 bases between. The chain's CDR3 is CASSPGVNTEAFF. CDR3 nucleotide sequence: TGTGCCAGTAGTCCAGGGGTGAACACTGAAGCTTTCTTT.

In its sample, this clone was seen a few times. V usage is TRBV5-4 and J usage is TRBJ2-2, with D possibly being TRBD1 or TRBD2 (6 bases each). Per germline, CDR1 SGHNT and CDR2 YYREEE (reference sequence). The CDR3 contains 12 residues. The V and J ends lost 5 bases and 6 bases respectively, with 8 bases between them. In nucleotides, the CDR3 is TGTGCCAGCAGGGAGGGGGCCGGGGAGCTGTTTTTT. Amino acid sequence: CASREGAGELFF.

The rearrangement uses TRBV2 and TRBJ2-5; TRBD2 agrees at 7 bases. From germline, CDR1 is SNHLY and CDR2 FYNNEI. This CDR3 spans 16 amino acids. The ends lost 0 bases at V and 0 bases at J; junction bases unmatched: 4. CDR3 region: CASSEAGGGYQETQYF. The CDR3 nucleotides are TGTGCCAGCAGTGAAGCGGGGGGGGGTTACCAAGAGACCCAGTACTTC.

The CDR3 protein is CASSFAVQETQYF. CDR3 nucleotide sequence: TGTGCCAGCAGCTTTGCTGTTCAAGAGACCCAGTACTTC. The rearrangement uses TRBV7-2 and TRBJ2-5; no definite D call. Trimming took 3 bases from V and 2 from J, leaving 7 bases between them. The germline gives CDR1 SGHTA, CDR2 FQGNSA. This CDR3 comprises 13 residues.

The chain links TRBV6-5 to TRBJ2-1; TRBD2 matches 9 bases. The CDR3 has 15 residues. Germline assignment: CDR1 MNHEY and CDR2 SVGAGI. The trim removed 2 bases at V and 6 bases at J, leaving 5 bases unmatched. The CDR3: CASSYRGSGGNEQFF. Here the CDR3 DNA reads TGTGCCAGCAGTTACAGGGGTAGCGGGGGCAATGAGCAGTTCTTC.

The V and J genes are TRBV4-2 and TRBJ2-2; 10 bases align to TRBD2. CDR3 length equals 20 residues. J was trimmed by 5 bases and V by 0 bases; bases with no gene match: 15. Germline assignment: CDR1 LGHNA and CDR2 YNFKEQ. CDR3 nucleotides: TGTGCCAGCAGCCAAGATTATCGGGGTAGCGGGGGGCTCTCGACCGGGGAGCTGTTTTTT. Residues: CASSQDYRGSGGLSTGELFF.

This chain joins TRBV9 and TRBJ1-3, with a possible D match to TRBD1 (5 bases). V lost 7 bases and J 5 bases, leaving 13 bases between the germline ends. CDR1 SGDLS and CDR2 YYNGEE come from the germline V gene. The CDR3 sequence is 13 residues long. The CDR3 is CASSGGTRNTIYF. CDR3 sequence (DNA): TGTGCCAGCTCCGGGGGGACTAGAAACACCATATATTTT.

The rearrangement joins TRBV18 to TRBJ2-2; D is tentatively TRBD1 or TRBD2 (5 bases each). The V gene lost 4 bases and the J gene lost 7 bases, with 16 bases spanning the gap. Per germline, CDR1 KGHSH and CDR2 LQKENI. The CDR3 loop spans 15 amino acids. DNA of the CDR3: TGTGCCAGCTCACGAGCCGGGGCCCCGAACGGGGAGCTGTTTTTT. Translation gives CASSRAGAPNGELFF.

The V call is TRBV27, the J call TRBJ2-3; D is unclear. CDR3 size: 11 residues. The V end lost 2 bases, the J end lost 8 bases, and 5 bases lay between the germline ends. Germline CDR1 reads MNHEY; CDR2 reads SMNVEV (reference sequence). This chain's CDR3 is CASSLLGTQYF. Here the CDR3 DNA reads TGTGCCAGCAGTTTACTAGGTACGCAGTATTTT.

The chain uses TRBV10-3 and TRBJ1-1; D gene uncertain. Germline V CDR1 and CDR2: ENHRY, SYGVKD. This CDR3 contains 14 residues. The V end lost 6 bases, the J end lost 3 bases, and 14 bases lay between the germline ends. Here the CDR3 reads CAIRDPTEDTEAFF. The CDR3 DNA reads TGTGCCATCAGGGATCCGACTGAGGACACTGAAGCTTTCTTT.

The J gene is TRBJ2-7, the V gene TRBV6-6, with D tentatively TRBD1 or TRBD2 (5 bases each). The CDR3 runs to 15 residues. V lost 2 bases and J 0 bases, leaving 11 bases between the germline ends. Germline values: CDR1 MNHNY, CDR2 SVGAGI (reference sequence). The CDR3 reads CASSYAGASSYEQYF. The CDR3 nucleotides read TGTGCCAGCAGTTACGCCGGGGCAAGCTCCTACGAGCAGTACTTC.